The source of this T cell receptor (beta chain) is a study of response to subunit inactivated influenza vaccine. TCRdb reprocessed the RT-PCR reads with MiXCR, giving one entry per CDR3 protein. The sample has 650,000 to 800,000 distinct CDR3 sequences, approximately 15% seen once. A word on this clonotype: Its cognate antigen is unknown.

Study-level findings and limits: The authors offered the suggestion that each seasonal influenza vaccination recruits few new T cells.

Germline CDR1 is KGHSH and CDR2 is LQKENI. The CDR3 is made up of 14 amino acids. Trimming removed 0 bases at V and 6 bases at J, with 11 bases between. This chain uses TRBV18 with TRBJ1-1; TRBD1 might be the D (6 bases). The sequencing used PBMCs from blood, collected roughly 2 weeks before vaccination. The TCR sequence derives from a man aged 50-60 years who received an inactivated influenza vaccine. The CDR3 loop is CASSPPAQGPEAFF. CDR3 coding DNA: TGTGCCAGCTCACCACCCGCCCAGGGGCCTGAAGCTTTCTTT.